This TCR beta chain was found in a study of OX40 agonist ivuxolimab in advanced cancers. With respect to the entire study: Ivuxolimab was an agonistic, fully human IgG2 monoclonal antibody directed against OX40 (CD134), a costimulatory receptor. Partial responses were achieved by three dose-escalation patients, of whom one had hepatocellular carcinoma and two had cutaneous melanoma. The paper covers the monotherapy dose-escalation part of the phase I ivuxolimab trial, which included N of about 51 patients. Prior anti-PD-1, anti-PD-L1 or anti-CTLA-4 therapy was permitted, and approximately 40% of dose-escalation patients had received checkpoint inhibitors. A male proportion of 82.7% and a mean age of 60 years, ranging from about 20 to 85, were recorded for the dose-escalation cohort. Among the 52 dose-escalation patients, some 20 had hepatocellular carcinoma, 15 or so melanoma, 9 renal cell carcinoma and 9 head and neck cancer. Intravenous ivuxolimab was administered to patients every 2 weeks at six dose levels: 0.01, 0.1, 0.3, 1.5, 3 and 10 mg/kg. Peripheral TCRbeta sequencing aimed to test whether ivuxolimab altered TCR sequence diversity and caused clonal T-cell expansion.

The trial excluded patients who had a history of autoimmune disease or who were on systemic immunosuppression. In every dose cohort, peripheral blood was drawn for TCR sequencing at baseline, cycle 4 day 1, and cycle 7 day 1. The samples were drawn from a first-in-human, open-label, multicenter phase I dose-escalation trial of ivuxolimab. Adults with locally advanced or metastatic melanoma, renal cell carcinoma, hepatocellular carcinoma or head and neck squamous cell carcinoma were enrolled in the trial. Before TCR sequencing, CD4+ and CD8+ T cells were separately sorted from peripheral blood. About this clone: Its binding antigen is unknown. Per-base qualities were not stored, and no clone one base away is much larger.

The investigation overall reported the following: Partial responders in the 0.1-3.0 mg/kg groups had among the lowest normalized peripheral clonal expansion, especially among CD8+ T cells. Low levels of normalized T-cell clonal expansion were also seen in some patients who did not respond. On average, CD8+ T cells showed more expanded clones than CD4+ T cells after ivuxolimab. Antigen specificity was not determined for the clonally expanded peripheral T cells. At doses from 0.1 to 3.0 mg/kg, clonal expansion was seen in both CD4+ and CD8+ blood T cells between baseline and week 6.

For sequencing of the TCRbeta CDR3 region, genomic DNA was extracted from the sorted cells. The immunoSEQ Assay was used for sequencing of TCRbeta CDR3 regions. TCRdb retrieved this table from immuneACCESS and kept in-frame rearrangements only. Not all clones are present; in checked studies, unresolved V genes account for under half, and no reason is known for the remainder. Within this sample are tens of thousands of clones, with about 80% of them counted one time only. The ten largest clones take up more than 2.5% of the sample. This sequence was found in an adult with an advanced solid tumor such as melanoma, head and neck, liver or kidney cancer. This sample comprised CD4+ or CD8+ T cells sorted from blood, obtained in a trial of the OX40 agonist ivuxolimab.

In nucleotides, the sequence is TGTGCCAGCAGTGACCCGGCCCATACGCAGTATTTT. Protein translation: CASSDPAHTQYF. This sequence uses TRBV6-5 and TRBJ2-3; the D gene cannot be resolved reliably. The CDR3, cysteine through phenylalanine, is 12 amino acids long. Only the CDR3 part of the read is kept: 36 bases, read in frame from the first base. The germline V gene supplies CDR1 MNHEY and CDR2 SVGAGI. V loses 5 bases of germline sequence and J loses 7 bases, and the interval between the two ends is 10 bases.